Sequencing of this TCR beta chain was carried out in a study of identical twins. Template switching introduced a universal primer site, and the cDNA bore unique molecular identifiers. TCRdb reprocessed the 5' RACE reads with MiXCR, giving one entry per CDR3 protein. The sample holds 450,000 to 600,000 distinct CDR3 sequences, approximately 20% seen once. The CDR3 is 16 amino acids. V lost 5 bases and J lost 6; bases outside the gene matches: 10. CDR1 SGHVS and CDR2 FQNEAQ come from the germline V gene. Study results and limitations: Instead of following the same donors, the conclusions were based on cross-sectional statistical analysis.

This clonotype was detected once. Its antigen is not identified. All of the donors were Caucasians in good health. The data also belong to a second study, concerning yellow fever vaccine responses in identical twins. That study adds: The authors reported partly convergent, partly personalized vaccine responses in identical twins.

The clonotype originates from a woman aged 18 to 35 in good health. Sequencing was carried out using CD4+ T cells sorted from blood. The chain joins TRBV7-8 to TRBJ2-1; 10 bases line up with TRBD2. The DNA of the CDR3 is TGTGCCAGCAGCGACCTGTCGAGCGGGGGGGGCAATGAGCAGTTCTTC. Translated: CASSDLSSGGGNEQFF.